The clone carrying this T cell receptor (beta chain) was seen a handful of times. Unique molecular identifiers were built into the TCRbeta library. TCRdb called the PCR reads again in MiXCR, with one record for every CDR3 protein. The sample carries nearly 550,000 distinct CDR3 sequences, approximately 16% recorded once. This sample stems from a study of T-cell reconstitution after alpha-beta-depleted transplantation in children. Trimming cost V 5 bases and J 11 bases, with 19 bases left between them. Germline V gene sequence: CDR1 SGHAT, CDR2 FQNNGV. This CDR3 contains 14 residues. The source of this sequence is a human donor who donated a stem cell graft to a child with acute lymphoblastic leukemia. The specimen comprised PBMCs from the stem cell graft donor, sampled from the stem cell graft. This chain joins TRBV11-2 and TRBJ1-5, with a possible D match to TRBD1 (5 bases). CDR3 nucleotides: TGTGCCAGCAGCAGCATACGGACGGCCAGGGCCCAGCATTTT. Encoded protein: CASSSIRTARAQHF.